What follows are 20 T cell receptor beta chains derived from one specimen sequenced in a study of cytomegalovirus exposure and HLA in healthy donors. The primer mix had 60 Vbeta and 13 Jbeta primers. The method was immunoSEQ multiplex PCR; TCRdb's version includes in-frame clones alone and lacks a portion of them. This sample has about 110,000 clones, with 55% to 65% found just once. The sample was PBMCs. These receptors all stem from a woman aged 30 to 39 in good health and CMV-seronegative.

The chain uses TRBV5-6 and TRBJ2-7; D unresolved. V was pared by 3 bases and J by 7 bases, with 14 bases between. CDR1 is SGHDT, CDR2 YYEEEE, per germline. The CDR3 is 13 residues long. For the CDR3, the DNA is TGTGCCAGCAGCTCCCCGAACACGAGGGAGCAGTACTTC. Protein sequence: CASSSPNTREQYF. Filled out from reference TRBV5-6 and TRBJ2-7, the complete variable domain reads DAGVTQSPTHLIKTRGQQVTLRCSPKSGHDTVSWYQQALGQGPQFIFQYYEEEERQRGNFPDRFSGHQFPNYSSELNVNALLLGDSALYLCASSSPNTREQYFGPGTRLTVT.

The chain combines TRBV7-2 with TRBJ2-3; 8 bases match TRBD2. The V segment lost 4 bases and the J segment 5 bases; nucleotides outside the gene matches: 14. The CDR3 runs to 17 residues. The germline V gene has CDR1 SGHTA and CDR2 FQGNSA. CDR3 sequence reads: CASSSRGGSTEVDTQYF. The DNA of the CDR3 is TGTGCCAGCAGCTCACGCGGGGGGAGCACAGAAGTAGATACGCAGTATTTT.

As to this clone: This CDR3 is missing its conserved last phenylalanine or tryptophan, likely due to a read error. The chain joins TRBV4-2 to TRBJ2-7; 8 bases are shared with TRBD1. This CDR3 is 14 amino acids long. Germline values: CDR1 LGHNA, CDR2 YNFKEQ. The V segment lost 1 base and the J segment 4 bases; nucleotides outside the gene matches: 3. CDR3 sequence reads: CASSQGTGNYEQYL. The CDR3 region has the DNA TGTGCCAGCAGCCAAGGGACAGGGAATTACGAGCAGTACCTC.

The rearrangement links TRBV27 to TRBJ1-4, with D possibly being TRBD1 (6 bases). The V gene lost 5 bases and the J gene lost 3 bases, with 13 bases spanning the gap. The germline V gene has CDR1 MNHEY and CDR2 SMNVEV (reference sequence). The CDR3 runs 15 residues. The CDR3 DNA reads as TGTGCCAGCAGTCGCCACAGGGCGGCTAATGAAAAACTGTTTTTT. This gives the protein CASSRHRAANEKLFF.

V is TRBV25-1 and J is TRBJ1-5; a possible D gene is TRBD1 (5 bases). This CDR3 has 14 amino acids. The germline V gene has CDR1 MGHDK and CDR2 SYGVNS. V gave up 5 bases and J gave up 4 bases, with 12 bases separating them. The CDR3 sequence: CASSPGRANQPQHF. CDR3 bases: TGTGCCAGCAGTCCCGGCAGGGCGAATCAGCCCCAGCATTTT.

The V call is TRBV14, the J call TRBJ2-5; 12 bases map to TRBD2. CDR3 length: 16 amino acids. Germline-derived CDR1 and CDR2 are SGHDN and FVKESK. V trimming: 3 bases; J trimming: 5 bases; junction bases outside the gene matches: 7. CDR3 coding DNA: TGTGCCAGCAGCCACCTCGGACTAGCGGGAAGTGAGACCCAGTACTTC. This gives the protein CASSHLGLAGSETQYF.

V is TRBV27 and J is TRBJ2-6, with a tentative D call TRBD1 (6 bases). CDR1 is MNHEY and CDR2 is SMNVEV in the germline V gene (reference sequence). There are 16 residues in the CDR3. Trimming removed 5 bases from V and 0 bases from J, with 11 bases in between. The CDR3 bases are TGTGCCAGCAGTCCGCAGACAGGCTCTGGGGCCAACGTCCTGACTTTC. Protein: CASSPQTGSGANVLTF.

V and J are TRBV6-4 and TRBJ2-2; D gene ambiguous. Germline V CDR1 and CDR2: MRHNA, SNTAGT. Trimming cost V 0 bases and J 2 bases, with 10 bases left between them. The CDR3 is made up of 16 amino acids. Written as DNA, the CDR3 is TGTGCCAGCAGTGACTCGATAGATCGCAACACCGGGGAGCTGTTTTTT. Its translation is CASSDSIDRNTGELFF.

The chain carries TRBV29-1 and TRBJ2-1, with 8 bases matching TRBD2. J gave up 4 bases and V 4 bases, and 9 bases lay outside the gene matches. The CDR3 sequence is 15 residues long. Germline assignment: CDR1 SQVTM and CDR2 ANQGSEA. CDR3 in amino acids: CSVAKSGRGYNEQFF. In nucleotides, the CDR3 is TGCAGCGTTGCGAAGAGCGGGAGAGGGTACAATGAGCAGTTCTTC.

This clone was detected a few times. V is TRBV18 and J is TRBJ2-5; D is possibly TRBD1 (6 bases). Trimming took off 3 bases at V and 5 bases at J, with 16 bases between the two ends. From germline, CDR1 is KGHSH and CDR2 LQKENI. The CDR3 contains 15 residues. CDR3 in amino acids: CASSPFGQKVETQYF. CDR3 DNA: TGTGCCAGCTCACCGTTCGGACAGAAGGTCGAGACCCAGTACTTC.

Written as DNA, the CDR3 is TGTGCCAGCTCACGGGCCAGCGGCTCCTACAATGAGCAGTTCTTC. Translating gives CASSRASGSYNEQFF. The chain uses TRBV18 and TRBJ2-1, with D tentatively TRBD2 (5 bases). Germline V gene sequence: CDR1 KGHSH, CDR2 LQKENI. This CDR3 comprises 15 residues. Between the trimmed V and J ends, which lost 4 bases and 0 bases, there was a span of 10 bases.

This clone was recorded once. This chain connects TRBV5-1 to TRBJ2-3; maybe TRBD2 (5 bases). CDR3 length: 15 amino acids. The germline V gene has CDR1 SGHRS and CDR2 YFSETQ. Deletions cut 4 bases from V and 5 bases from J, with 17 bases between. The CDR3 reads CASSPEVGFRDTQYF. As DNA, the CDR3 is TGCGCCAGCAGCCCGGAGGTTGGTTTCAGAGATACGCAGTATTTT.

The genes are TRBV7-9 and TRBJ2-1; 10 bases align to TRBD2. V trimming: 2 bases; J trimming: 9 bases; junction bases outside the gene matches: 4. The CDR3 is 14 residues long. Germline V gene data show CDR1 as SEHNR and CDR2 as FQNEAQ (reference sequence). CDR3 nucleotides: TGTGCCAGCAGCTTAACTAGCGGGAATAGTGAGCAGTTCTTC. Translation: CASSLTSGNSEQFF.

The gene calls are TRBV6-1 and TRBJ2-1; 9 nucleotides match TRBD2. J was trimmed by 4 bases and V by 6 bases; bases with no gene match: 1. Germline V gene lookup returns CDR1 MNHNS and CDR2 SASEGT. CDR3 length: 13 residues. The CDR3 DNA reads TGTGCCAGCAGGACTAGCGGATACAATGAGCAGTTCTTC. Its translation is CASRTSGYNEQFF.

This sequence joins TRBV28 and TRBJ2-7; D unresolved. V lost 6 bases and J lost 3, with 3 bases in between. The germline V gene has CDR1 MDHEN and CDR2 SYDVKM. The CDR3 runs 10 residues. CDR3 residues: CASSGYEQYF. In nucleotides, the CDR3 is TGTGCCAGCAGCGGCTACGAGCAGTACTTC.

The chain employs TRBV2 and TRBJ2-7; D may be TRBD2 (5 bases). Germline CDR1 SNHLY, CDR2 FYNNEI. The CDR3 loop spans 15 amino acids. Trimming removed 1 base at V and 0 bases at J, with 10 bases between. In DNA, the CDR3 is TGTGCCAGCAGTGAAGTAGGACTTAGCTCCTACGAGCAGTACTTC. The encoded protein is CASSEVGLSSYEQYF.

The chain joins TRBV5-1 to TRBJ2-5; a weak D match, TRBD2 (6 bases). V lost 1 base and J 4 bases, leaving 11 bases between the germline ends. Germline lookup yields CDR1 SGHRS and CDR2 YFSETQ. The CDR3 is 14 amino acids. The CDR3 sequence: CASSLWGGVETQYF. CDR3 nucleotide sequence: TGCGCCAGCAGCTTGTGGGGCGGGGTAGAGACCCAGTACTTC.

The chain joins TRBV28 to TRBJ2-2; a weak D match, TRBD1 (6 bases). The CDR3 loop spans 17 amino acids. Trimming took off 6 bases at V and 4 bases at J, with 21 bases between the two ends. Per germline, CDR1 MDHEN and CDR2 SYDVKM. The CDR3 loop reads CASSRDRFPSGTGELFF. The CDR3 DNA is TGTGCCAGCAGCCGTGACAGGTTTCCCTCTGGCACCGGGGAGCTGTTTTTT.

The chain is built from TRBV28 and TRBJ2-4; possible D gene TRBD1, 5 bases. V was clipped by 6 bases and J by 0 bases, with 12 bases between them. The CDR3 length is 15 residues. Germline-derived CDR1 and CDR2 are MDHEN and SYDVKM. The CDR3 protein is CASSSPGLAKNIQYF. CDR3 coding DNA: TGTGCCAGCAGCTCCCCAGGGCTAGCCAAAAACATTCAGTACTTC.

This CDR3 is CASSFSDREYGYTF. The CDR3 nucleotides read TGTGCCAGCAGTTTCTCTGACAGGGAATATGGCTACACCTTC. The chain couples TRBV28 to TRBJ1-2; 7 bases line up with TRBD1. The germline gives CDR1 MDHEN, CDR2 SYDVKM. With 3 bases clipped from V and 5 bases from J, the junction kept 6 bases outside the gene matches. The CDR3 is 14 amino acids.